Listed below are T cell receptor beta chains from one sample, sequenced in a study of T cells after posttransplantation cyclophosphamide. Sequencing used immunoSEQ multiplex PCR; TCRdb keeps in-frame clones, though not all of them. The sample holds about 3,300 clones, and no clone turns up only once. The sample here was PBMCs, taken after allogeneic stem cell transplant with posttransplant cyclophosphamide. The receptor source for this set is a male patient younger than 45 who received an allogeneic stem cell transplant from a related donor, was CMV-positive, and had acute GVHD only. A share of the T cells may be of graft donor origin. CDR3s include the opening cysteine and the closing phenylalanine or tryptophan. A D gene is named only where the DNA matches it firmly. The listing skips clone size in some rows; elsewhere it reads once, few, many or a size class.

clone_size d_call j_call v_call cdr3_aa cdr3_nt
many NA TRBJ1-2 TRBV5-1 CASSFQGNYGYTF TGCGCCAGCAGCTTCCAGGGGAACTATGGCTACACCTTC
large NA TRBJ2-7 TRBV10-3 CAIKMETPNGEQYF TGTGCCATCAAGATGGAGACACCCAACGGCGAGCAGTACTTC
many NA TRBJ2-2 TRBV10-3 CATEQGGPTGELFF TGTGCCACCGAACAGGGCGGCCCCACCGGGGAGCTGTTTTTT
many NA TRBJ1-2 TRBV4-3 CASSQDAYYGYTF TGCGCCAGCAGCCAAGATGCGTACTATGGCTACACCTTC
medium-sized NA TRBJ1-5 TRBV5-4 CASSLGPRGANSNQPQHF TGTGCCAGCAGCTTGGGGCCACGTGGAGCGAATAGCAATCAGCCCCAGCATTTT
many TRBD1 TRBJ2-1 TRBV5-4 CASSVTGGSYNEQFF TGTGCCAGCAGCGTAACAGGGGGATCCTACAATGAGCAGTTCTTC
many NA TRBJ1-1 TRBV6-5 CASSYGGGRNTEAFF TGTGCCAGCAGTTACGGTGGGGGCAGGAACACTGAAGCTTTCTTT
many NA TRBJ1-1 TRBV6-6 CASSYVAGNNTEAFF TGTGCCAGCAGTTACGTGGCAGGGAACAACACTGAAGCTTTCTTT
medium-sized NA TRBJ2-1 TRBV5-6 CASSPGGNEQFF TGTGCCAGCAGCCCTGGGGGGAATGAGCAGTTCTTC
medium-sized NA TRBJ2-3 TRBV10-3 CAITGDRYPTDTQYF TGTGCCATCACGGGCGACAGGTACCCCACAGATACGCAGTATTTT
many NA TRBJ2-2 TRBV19 CASKGLLNTGELFF TGTGCCAGTAAGGGACTTTTGAACACCGGGGAGCTGTTTTTT
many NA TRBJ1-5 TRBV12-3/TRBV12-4 CASSHEVGRDINQPQHF TGTGCCAGCAGTCATGAGGTCGGTCGGGACATCAATCAGCCCCAGCATTTT
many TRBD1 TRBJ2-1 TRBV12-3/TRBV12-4 CASSTGGANNEQFF TGTGCCAGCAGCACAGGGGGCGCGAACAATGAGCAGTTCTTC
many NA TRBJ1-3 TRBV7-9 CASSPLFSGNTIYF TGTGCCAGCAGCCCCCTTTTTTCTGGAAACACCATATATTTT
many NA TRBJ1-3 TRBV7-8 CASSLARQAQNTIYF TGTGCCAGCAGCTTAGCGCGACAAGCCCAAAACACCATATATTTT
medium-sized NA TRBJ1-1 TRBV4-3 CASGFLQQEAFF TGCGCCTCTGGTTTCTTACAGCAGGAAGCTTTCTTT
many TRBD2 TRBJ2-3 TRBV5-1 CASLAGGPTDTQYF TGCGCCAGTCTAGCGGGGGGGCCCACAGATACGCAGTATTTT
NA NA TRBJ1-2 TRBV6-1 CASRDQVNYGYTF TGTGCCAGCCGTGACCAGGTTAACTATGGCTACACCTTC
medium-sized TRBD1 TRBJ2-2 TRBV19 CASSIGAGTGGTGELFF TGTGCCAGTAGTATAGGTGCGGGGACAGGGGGAACCGGGGAGCTGTTTTTT
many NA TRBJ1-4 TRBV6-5 CASSYSQTTNEKLFF TGTGCCAGCAGTTACTCCCAGACAACTAATGAAAAACTGTTTTTT
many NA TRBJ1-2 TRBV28 CASSLSGSGYTF TGTGCCAGCAGTTTATCAGGGTCTGGCTACACCTTC
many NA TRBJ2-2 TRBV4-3 CASSPGTSANTGELFF TGCGCCAGCAGCCCAGGGACTTCGGCGAACACCGGGGAGCTGTTTTTT
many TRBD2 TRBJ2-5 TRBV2 CASGLVLRETQYF TGTGCCAGCGGACTAGTGTTGAGAGAGACCCAGTACTTC
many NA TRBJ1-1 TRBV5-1 CASRGETEAFF TGCGCCAGCCGCGGGGAGACTGAAGCTTTCTTT
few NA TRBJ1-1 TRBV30 CAWSGQSEAFF TGTGCCTGGAGTGGACAGTCTGAAGCTTTCTTT
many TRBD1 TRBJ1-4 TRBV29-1 CSVTGTGVAEKLFF TGCAGCGTAACCGGGACAGGCGTCGCGGAAAAACTGTTTTTT
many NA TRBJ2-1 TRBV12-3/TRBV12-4 CASSEGQGPYNEQFF TGTGCCAGCAGCGAAGGGCAGGGGCCTTACAATGAGCAGTTCTTC
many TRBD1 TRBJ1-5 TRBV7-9 CASSLTTGVLENQPQHF TGTGCCAGCAGCTTAACTACAGGGGTCTTGGAGAATCAGCCCCAGCATTTT
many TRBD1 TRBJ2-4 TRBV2 CASSDRTGNLGSAKNIQYF TGTGCCAGCAGTGACCGGACAGGGAATTTAGGGTCTGCCAAAAACATTCAGTACTTC
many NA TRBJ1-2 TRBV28 CASSWGGINYGYTF TGTGCCAGCAGTTGGGGGGGGATTAACTATGGCTACACCTTC
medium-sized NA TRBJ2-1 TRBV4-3 CASSQDQWYEQFF TGCGCCAGCAGCCAAGATCAGTGGTATGAGCAGTTCTTC
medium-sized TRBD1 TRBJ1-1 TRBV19 CASGNRWGTVNTEAFF TGTGCCAGTGGTAATCGGTGGGGGACAGTCAACACTGAAGCTTTCTTT
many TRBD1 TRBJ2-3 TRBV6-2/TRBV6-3 CASSYSPGQGTDTQYF TGTGCCAGCAGTTATTCACCGGGACAGGGCACAGATACGCAGTATTTT
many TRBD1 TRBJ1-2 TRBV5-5 CASSLSTGVEANYGYTF TGTGCCAGCAGCTTGAGCACAGGGGTTGAAGCTAACTATGGCTACACCTTC
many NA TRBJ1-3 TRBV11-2 CASSLGAAKGAGNTIYF TGTGCCAGCAGCTTAGGGGCCGCGAAAGGGGCTGGAAACACCATATATTTT
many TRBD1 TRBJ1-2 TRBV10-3 CAISEPRGSYGYTF TGTGCCATCAGTGAGCCCAGGGGGTCCTATGGCTACACCTTC
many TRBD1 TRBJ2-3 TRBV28 CASSPPSDRGLDTQYF TGTGCCAGCAGTCCCCCCTCAGACAGGGGGCTGGATACGCAGTATTTT
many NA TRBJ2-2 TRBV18 CASSPLGTGNTGELFF TGTGCCAGCTCACCACTTGGCACAGGGAACACCGGGGAGCTGTTTTTT
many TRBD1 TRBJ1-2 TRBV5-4 CASSWDSPTNYGYTF TGTGCCAGCAGCTGGGACAGCCCTACTAACTATGGCTACACCTTC
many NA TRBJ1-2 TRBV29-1 CSAYREYPYGYTF TGCAGCGCCTACAGGGAATACCCCTATGGCTACACCTTC
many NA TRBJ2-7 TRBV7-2 CASSFGPDYEQYF TGTGCCAGCAGCTTTGGGCCAGACTACGAGCAGTACTTC
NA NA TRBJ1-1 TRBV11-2 CAAGRGVNTEAFF TGTGCCGCAGGGCGGGGGGTGAACACTGAAGCTTTCTTT
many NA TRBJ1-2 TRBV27 CASRLGGANYGYTF TGTGCCAGCAGACTCGGGGGGGCCAACTATGGCTACACCTTC
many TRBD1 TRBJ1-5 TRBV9 CASSVKSRTGNSNQPQHF TGTGCCAGCAGCGTAAAATCTCGGACAGGTAATAGCAATCAGCCCCAGCATTTT
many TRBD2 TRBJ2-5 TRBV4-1 CASSQGGGRYQETQYF TGCGCCAGCAGCCAAGGGGGGGGTCGGTACCAAGAGACCCAGTACTTC
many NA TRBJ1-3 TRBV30 CAWKVTAGPLSGNTIYF TGTGCCTGGAAGGTGACTGCAGGGCCACTTTCTGGAAACACCATATATTTT
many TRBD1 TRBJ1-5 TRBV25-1 CASSGPRDRVLRCQPQHF TGTGCCAGCAGTGGCCCCCGGGACAGGGTATTACGTTGTCAGCCCCAGCATTTT
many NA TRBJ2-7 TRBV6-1 CASSYYEQYF TGTGCCAGCAGTTACTACGAGCAGTACTTC
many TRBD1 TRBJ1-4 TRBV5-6 CASSLGQGHNEKLFF TGTGCCAGCAGCTTAGGACAGGGCCATAATGAAAAACTGTTTTTT
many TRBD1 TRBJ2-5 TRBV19 CASSSRGQGAGGTQYF TGTGCCAGTAGTAGCCGCGGACAGGGGGCTGGGGGGACCCAGTACTTC
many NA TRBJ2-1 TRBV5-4 CASSPGAFPNEQFF TGTGCCAGCAGCCCTGGGGCCTTCCCAAATGAGCAGTTCTTC
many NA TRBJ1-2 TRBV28 CASSLWGGGGYTF TGTGCCAGCAGCCTTTGGGGGGGTGGTGGCTACACCTTC
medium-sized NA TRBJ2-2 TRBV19 CASSYRVAGELFF TGTGCCAGTAGTTACAGGGTCGCCGGGGAGCTGTTTTTT